A single sample gave rise to the 13 T cell receptor beta chains below, sequenced in a study of blood T cell repertoires in COVID-19. Sequencing used immunoSEQ multiplex PCR; TCRdb keeps in-frame clones, though not all of them. This repertoire shows 400,000 to 450,000 clones, roughly 90% found once; its top ten account for roughly 1.4%. What was sequenced was peripheral blood. These receptor sequences come from a woman in her thirties or forties with COVID-19, enrolled during active disease.

The genes are TRBV7-6 and TRBJ1-1; tentative D call: TRBD1 (5 bases). V lost 5 bases to trimming and J lost 1 base, with 8 bases between them. The CDR3 is 13 amino acids. Germline V CDR1 and CDR2: SGHVS, FNYEAQ. As DNA, the CDR3 is TGTGCCAGCAGCCCGGGGGGGAACACTGAAGCTTTCTTT. Its translation is CASSPGGNTEAFF.

The gene calls are TRBV7-3 and TRBJ2-2; 10 nucleotides line up with TRBD1. Germline V lookup: CDR1 SGHTA, CDR2 FQGTGA. The CDR3 spans 15 residues. V lost 5 bases to trimming and J lost 4 bases; unmatched junction nucleotides: 4. The DNA for the CDR3 is TGTGCCAGCAGCCGGGACAGGGGTGGCACCGGGGAGCTGTTTTTT. It translates to CASSRDRGGTGELFF.

This clone was counted at least ten times. J is TRBJ1-5 and V is TRBV6-5; D unresolved. Trimming cost V 2 bases and J 2 bases, with 10 bases left between them. The CDR3 loop spans 15 amino acids. Germline V gene sequence: CDR1 MNHEY, CDR2 SVGAGI. The CDR3 sequence is CASSYNALGNQPQHF. CDR3 bases: TGTGCCAGCAGTTACAATGCACTCGGCAATCAGCCCCAGCATTTT.

The chain carries TRBV4-2 and TRBJ2-7; D possibly corresponds to TRBD1 (6 bases). The CDR3 is made up of 15 amino acids. Germline V lookup: CDR1 LGHNA, CDR2 YNFKEQ. Trimming removed 0 bases at V and 3 bases at J, with 12 bases between. The CDR3 region has the DNA TGTGCCAGCAGCCAAGACAGGGGTAGTTTCTACGAGCAGTACTTC. It is translated as CASSQDRGSFYEQYF.

In regard to this clone: At the DNA level, this CDR3 is encoded by other sequences in the same sample as well. The gene calls are TRBV28 and TRBJ1-3; D unclear. The CDR3 is 13 residues long. Germline CDR1 is MDHEN and CDR2 is SYDVKM. The V gene lost 3 bases and the J gene lost 1 base, with 4 bases spanning the gap. Here the CDR3 reads CASSFSSGNTIYF. CDR3 coding DNA: TGTGCCAGCAGTTTTAGTTCTGGAAACACCATATATTTT.

This chain uses TRBV9 with TRBJ2-3, with D possibly being TRBD1 (5 bases). Germline V gene data show CDR1 as SGDLS and CDR2 as YYNGEE. CDR3 length: 15 amino acids. The V and J ends lost 4 bases and 2 bases respectively, with 14 bases between them. The DNA of the CDR3 is TGTGCCAGCAGCTTCAGGGCAGGGCTCACAGATACGCAGTATTTT. Amino acids: CASSFRAGLTDTQYF.

The chain is built from TRBV7-8 and TRBJ1-1; D is uncertain. This CDR3 spans 15 amino acids. Deletions cut 7 bases from V and 8 bases from J, with 23 bases between. Looked up from germline, CDR1 is SGHVS and CDR2 is FQNEAQ. CDR3 in amino acids: CASTRGGNVNLEAFF. The CDR3 bases are TGTGCCAGCACCCGCGGAGGGAACGTAAATCTCGAAGCTTTCTTT.

The rearrangement links TRBV19 to TRBJ1-5, with TRBD1 identical over 7 bases. The CDR3 loop spans 16 amino acids. CDR1 is LNHDA, CDR2 SQIVND, per germline (reference sequence). The V and J ends lost 7 bases and 0 bases, in that order; junction bases with no gene match: 9. CDR3 in amino acids: CASKLQGSVSNQPQHF. In nucleotides, the CDR3 is TGTGCCAGTAAATTACAGGGGTCGGTTAGCAATCAGCCCCAGCATTTT.

This clone occurred once. This chain links TRBV27 with TRBJ2-7; D possibly corresponds to TRBD2 (6 bases). The CDR3 runs 15 residues. CDR1 is MNHEY, CDR2 SMNVEV, per germline (reference sequence). Trimming stripped 5 bases from V and 4 bases from J, with 18 bases between. The CDR3 loop is CASSPLGGKRYEQYF. CDR3 DNA: TGTGCCAGCAGTCCCTTGGGGGGAAAGAGGTACGAGCAGTACTTC.

The chain employs TRBV10-2 and TRBJ1-1; 10 bases are a match to TRBD1. CDR1 WSHSY and CDR2 SAAADI come from the germline V gene. The trim removed 4 bases at V and 0 bases at J, leaving 8 bases unmatched. The CDR3 spans 17 residues. The CDR3 protein is CASSGGGTGAMNTEAFF. CDR3 nucleotide sequence: TGCGCCAGCAGTGGTGGTGGGACAGGGGCAATGAACACTGAAGCTTTCTTT.

The genes are TRBV6-1 and TRBJ1-1; 12 positions match TRBD1. Unmatched junction bases numbered 6, after V lost 3 bases and J lost 7 bases. In germline, CDR1 is MNHNS, CDR2 SASEGT. The CDR3 is 15 residues long. The CDR3 loop is CASSDRDRGRVEAFF. The CDR3 DNA reads as TGTGCCAGCAGTGATCGGGACAGGGGGCGAGTTGAAGCTTTCTTT.

This clone turned up a few times. J is TRBJ1-1 and V is TRBV11-2; D is perhaps TRBD1 (6 bases). The germline CDR1 and CDR2 sequences are SGHAT and FQNNGV. V dropped 6 bases and J dropped 1 base, with 6 bases sitting between them. The CDR3 has 12 residues. CDR3 loop: CASRGGNTEAFF. The CDR3 DNA sequence: TGTGCCAGCAGAGGGGGGAACACTGAAGCTTTCTTT.

This clone was detected only once. This sequence joins TRBV9 and TRBJ1-2, with 7 bases that match TRBD1. V was pared by 6 bases and J by 3 bases, with 5 bases of the junction left unmatched. The CDR3 totals 13 residues. Germline V gene data show CDR1 as SGDLS and CDR2 as YYNGEE. CDR3 sequence: CASTGGTDYGYTF. The CDR3 DNA reads as TGTGCCAGCACCGGTGGGACAGACTATGGCTACACCTTC. Supplemented by reference TRBV9 and TRBJ1-2, the full variable domain reads DSGVTQTPKHLITATGQRVTLRCSPRSGDLSVYWYQQSLDQGLQFLIQYYNGEERAKGNILERFSAQQFPDLHSELNLSSLELGDSALYFCASTGGTDYGYTFGSGTRLTVV.